This T cell receptor (beta chain) was captured by sequencing in a study of blood T cell repertoires in COVID-19. Study-wide context: COVID-19 samples from acute and convalescent phases originated in the United States, Italy and Spain. In each case, the material was cDNA or gDNA derived from T cells, B-cell-depleted T cells, or PBMCs.

This clone showed up just a few times. Authors' data handling: Estimation of nucleated cell counts was performed using reference gene primer amplification. TCRdb's copy holds only in-frame clones and misses some; the assay was immunoSEQ multiplex PCR. That table gives V, J and clone size, and the DNA gave D and trimming. Here the sample spans about 150,000 clones, 80% to 90% being singletons. With V trimmed by 2 bases and J by 4 bases, 7 bases remained unmatched. The CDR3 length is 15 residues. From germline, CDR1 is GTSNPN and CDR2 SVGIG (reference sequence). V and J are TRBV30 and TRBJ1-2; 10 nucleotides agree with TRBD1. The sample was peripheral blood. This TCR came from a man aged 80 or over with acute or convalescent COVID-19. This chain's CDR3 is CAWSTGTGEVYGYTF. The CDR3 nucleotides are TGTGCCTGGAGTACCGGGACAGGGGAGGTCTATGGCTACACCTTC.